The 26 T cell receptor beta chains below all came from one sample that was sequenced in a study of early T cells in non-severe SARS-CoV-2 infection. TCRdb re-called the 5' RACE reads through MiXCR, storing one row per CDR3 protein. Among roughly 64,000 distinct CDR3 sequences, less than 9.5% were seen once, and the ten largest hold about an eighth. Sequencing was performed on whole blood, taken at baseline. Receptors were obtained from an adult who was a healthcare worker with PCR-confirmed SARS-CoV-2 infection or an uninfected control (not recorded which).

This clonotype was found many times. This rearrangement joins TRBV27 to TRBJ2-7, with D unresolved. This CDR3 region has 15 residues. The germline CDR1 and CDR2 sequences are MNHEY and SMNVEV (reference sequence). With 7 bases removed from V and 3 bases from J, the gap between germline ends came to 19 bases. CDR3 protein: CASNDLRKTHYEQYF. The DNA of the CDR3 is TGTGCCAGCAACGACCTCCGGAAAACCCACTACGAGCAGTACTTC.

Comments on this clonotype: A read error may explain this, as a much larger clone is one base away. In this CDR3 the conserved last residue, phenylalanine or tryptophan, is missing, so a read error is likely. The V gene is TRBV7-6, the J gene TRBJ2-7, with TRBD2 matching 8 bases. Trimming removed 1 base from V and 2 bases from J; junction bases left unmatched: 1. The germline gives CDR1 SGHVS, CDR2 FNYEAQ. The CDR3 is 14 amino acids. CDR3 DNA: TGTGCCAGCAGCTTAGAACTAGCGGCCTACGAGCAGTACTTG. Residues: CASSLELAAYEQYL.

Only a few counts were recorded for this clonotype. V usage is TRBV12-3 or TRBV12-4 and J usage is TRBJ2-2; D call uncertain. The V end was cut by 5 bases, the J end by 4 bases, with 14 bases between. The CDR3 spans 15 residues. The CDR3 here is CASSPPRPPTGELFF. CDR3 bases: TGTGCCAGCAGTCCACCCCGTCCCCCCACCGGGGAGCTGTTTTTT.

This clonotype was picked up a small number of times. The chain has TRBV9 and TRBJ2-6; weak D call: TRBD2 (5 bases). CDR1 SGDLS and CDR2 YYNGEE come from the germline V gene. V dropped 0 bases and J dropped 12 bases, with 16 bases sitting between them. The CDR3 covers 15 residues. CDR3: CASSVGRATPPVLTF. The CDR3, as DNA: TGTGCCAGCAGCGTAGGGCGGGCAACCCCCCCCGTCCTGACTTTC.

Worth noting for this clonotype: Since a much larger clone is just one base distant, this may be a read error. The CDR3 region is CASSFRWLAGGQETQYF. In nucleotides, the CDR3 is TGTGCCAGCAGCTTCCGGTGGCTAGCGGGAGGGCAAGAGACCCAGTACTTC. The chain employs TRBV7-8 and TRBJ2-5; 12 bases fit TRBD2. V shed 3 bases and J 2 bases; nucleotides not matched to a gene: 7. This CDR3 spans 17 amino acids. Germline V gives CDR1 SGHVS, CDR2 FQNEAQ. The full variable domain, its missing parts supplied by reference TRBV7-8 and TRBJ2-5, is GAGVSQSPRYKVAKRGQDVALRCDPISGHVSLFWYQQALGQGPEFLTYFQNEAQLDKSGLPSDRFFAERPEGSVSTLKIQRTQQEDSAVYLCASSFRWLAGGQETQYFGPGTRLLVL.

V and J are TRBV29-1 and TRBJ2-6, with D hard to call. V lost 2 bases, J lost 0 bases, and 11 bases lay in between. The CDR3 has 16 residues. Germline V gene lookup returns CDR1 SQVTM and CDR2 ANQGSEA. The CDR3 sequence is CSVEKYQLSGANVLTF. CDR3 bases: TGCAGCGTTGAAAAGTATCAGCTCTCTGGGGCCAACGTCCTGACTTTC.

V gene TRBV5-1 combines with J gene TRBJ2-3; 9 nucleotides match TRBD2. CDR1 and CDR2 (germline): SGHRS, YFSETQ. The CDR3 has 16 residues. Trimming removed 3 bases from V and 4 bases from J; junction bases left unmatched: 9. CDR3 residues: CASSSKAGGRPDTQYF. In DNA, the CDR3 is TGCGCCAGCAGCTCCAAAGCGGGAGGTCGCCCAGATACGCAGTATTTT.

This clonotype was counted at least ten times. The chain links TRBV3-1 to TRBJ1-3; possible D gene TRBD1, 5 bases. The CDR3 sequence is 13 residues long. The ends were cut back, 1 base at V and 8 bases at J, with 9 bases in the middle. CDR1 LGHDT and CDR2 YNNKEL come from the germline V gene (reference sequence). The CDR3 DNA reads as TGTGCCAGCAGCCAAGGACCGGGGGACACCATATATTTT. Its translation is CASSQGPGDTIYF.

The chain is built from TRBV11-2 and TRBJ1-1; the D is unclear. With 7 bases removed from V and 2 bases from J, the gap between germline ends came to 11 bases. Germline V gene lookup returns CDR1 SGHAT and CDR2 FQNNGV. The CDR3 length is 13 residues. For the CDR3, the DNA is TGTGCCAGCAAGGCAGAGGGAAACACTGAAGCTTTCTTT. It codes for CASKAEGNTEAFF.

The chain couples TRBV12-3 or TRBV12-4 to TRBJ2-3, with 8 bases lining up with TRBD1. CDR3 size: 16 residues. Germline trimming cut 4 bases from V and 4 bases from J; bases unmatched to any gene: 10. CDR3 sequence: CASSSPDRDGADTQYF. CDR3 sequence (DNA): TGTGCCAGCAGTTCCCCGGACAGGGACGGGGCAGATACGCAGTATTTT.

The sample holds a few counts of this clonotype. The J gene is TRBJ1-1, the V gene TRBV19; no clear D. CDR1 LNHDA and CDR2 SQIVND come from the germline V gene (reference sequence). V was pared by 3 bases and J by 6 bases, with 11 bases between. The CDR3 length is 13 residues. Here the CDR3 DNA reads TGTGCCAGTAGTATGGGGTTTCGACCTGAAGCTTTCTTT. Its translation is CASSMGFRPEAFF.

The V and J genes are TRBV12-3 or TRBV12-4 and TRBJ1-2; 7 bases map to TRBD1. Trimming at V came to 3 bases and at J to 6 bases, leaving 7 bases not matched to a gene. This CDR3 has 14 amino acids. The CDR3: CASSFRGRNDGYTF. DNA for the CDR3: TGTGCCAGCAGTTTTAGGGGGCGAAATGATGGCTACACCTTC.

This clonotype appeared a few times. The rearrangement links TRBV29-1 to TRBJ2-3; TRBD2 matches at 9 bases. The germline V gene has CDR1 SQVTM and CDR2 ANQGSEA. The CDR3 sequence is 16 residues long. The J segment lost 3 bases and the V segment lost 7 bases, leaving 14 bases of the junction unmatched. The CDR3 reads CSAQGASGIGTDTQYF. For the CDR3, the DNA is TGCAGCGCCCAAGGGGCTAGCGGGATAGGAACAGATACGCAGTATTTT.

The chain employs TRBV7-2 and TRBJ2-3; possible D gene TRBD2, 5 bases. The CDR3 is 17 amino acids. The V end lost 1 base, the J end lost 0 bases, and 14 bases lay between the germline ends. Germline CDR1 SGHTA, CDR2 FQGNSA. The CDR3 DNA reads as TGTGCCAGCAGCTTAGAGCTAGCTGGTCCTAGCACAGATACGCAGTATTTT. Its translation: CASSLELAGPSTDTQYF.

This clonotype was seen repeatedly, ten times or more. The chain links TRBV12-5 to TRBJ2-1; D possibly uses TRBD1 or TRBD2 (6 bases each). V lost 7 bases, J lost 3 bases, and 13 bases lay in between. Germline assignment: CDR1 LGHNT and CDR2 FRNRAP. The CDR3 extends over 14 amino acids. The DNA of the CDR3 is TGTGCTAGTGCTACAGGGAGGCTCTACAATGAGCAGTTCTTC. Residues: CASATGRLYNEQFF.

This clonotype was seen ten or more times. This chain links TRBV6-2 or TRBV6-3 with TRBJ2-1; TRBD2 might be the D (5 bases). Germline V gene sequence: CDR1 MNHEY, CDR2 SVGEGT. The CDR3 loop spans 16 amino acids. With 3 bases removed from V and 5 bases from J, the gap between germline ends came to 17 bases. In DNA form, the CDR3 reads TGTGCCAGCAGTTATCCCGGTGGTAGCGCCCACAATGAGCAGTTCTTC. Translating it yields CASSYPGGSAHNEQFF.

The rearrangement uses TRBV6-2 or TRBV6-3 and TRBJ1-1; unclear D gene. In germline, CDR1 is MNHEY, CDR2 SVGEGT. The CDR3 loop spans 13 amino acids. Trimming took 4 bases from V and 4 from J, leaving 10 bases between them. The CDR3 DNA is TGTGCCAGCAGTTTGGAGGTGGGCACTGAAGCTTTCTTT. It translates to CASSLEVGTEAFF.

A few counts support this clonotype. The chain links TRBV9 to TRBJ2-2, with D tentatively TRBD2 (6 bases). Germline V gives CDR1 SGDLS, CDR2 YYNGEE. The V end was cut by 7 bases, the J end by 1 base, with 11 bases between. The CDR3 totals 14 residues. The CDR3 region is CASRGTGNTGELFF. The CDR3 coding sequence is TGTGCCAGCCGCGGGACGGGGAACACCGGGGAGCTGTTTTTT.

The rearrangement uses TRBV7-6 and TRBJ1-3, with D tentatively TRBD1 (5 bases). The CDR3 sequence is 17 residues long. Germline CDR1 and CDR2: SGHVS and FNYEAQ. V was cut by 0 bases and J by 7 bases, with 19 bases left in between. As DNA, the CDR3 is TGTGCCAGCAGCTTAGCTGTTGGGGACCTCTTTTTGAACACCATATATTTT. Amino acid sequence: CASSLAVGDLFLNTIYF.

This clonotype has a handful of counts. V and J are TRBV11-2 and TRBJ2-1; perhaps TRBD1 as D (5 bases). The germline V gene has CDR1 SGHAT and CDR2 FQNNGV. Trimming removed 0 bases at V and 7 bases at J, with 10 bases between. This CDR3 has 14 amino acids. CDR3 sequence: CASSLDLGRNEQFF. In DNA, the CDR3 is TGTGCCAGCAGCTTAGACCTGGGGCGGAATGAGCAGTTCTTC.

There are a few counts of this clonotype. This chain uses TRBV6-5 with TRBJ2-1; 10 bases agree with TRBD2. The CDR3 has 17 residues. J was trimmed by 7 bases and V by 5 bases; bases with no gene match: 14. Looked up from germline, CDR1 is MNHEY and CDR2 is SVGAGI. The CDR3 is CASSTRLAGVGSNEQFF. The CDR3 coding sequence is TGTGCCAGCAGTACCCGGCTAGCGGGAGTAGGTTCGAATGAGCAGTTCTTC.

The V gene is TRBV2, the J gene TRBJ2-3; possibly TRBD1 or TRBD2 for D (5 bases each). The CDR3 extends over 13 amino acids. Germline lookup yields CDR1 SNHLY and CDR2 FYNNEI. V lost 6 bases and J 8 bases, leaving 15 bases between the germline ends. The CDR3 loop reads CASRGTAVGTQYF. In DNA form, the CDR3 reads TGTGCCAGCAGGGGGACGGCCGTAGGTACGCAGTATTTT.

In its sample, this clonotype was seen a few times. V and J are TRBV7-9 and TRBJ1-5, with TRBD1 identical over 8 bases. This CDR3 is built from 16 residues. CDR1 and CDR2 from the germline V gene are SEHNR and FQNEAQ (reference sequence). With V trimmed by 0 bases and J by 9 bases, 10 bases remained unmatched. CDR3 amino acids: CASSLAGQGVRGPQHF. The CDR3 coding sequence is TGTGCCAGCAGCTTAGCCGGACAGGGCGTAAGAGGGCCCCAGCATTTT.

The gene calls are TRBV18 and TRBJ1-5; 9 bases align to TRBD1. CDR3 size: 18 residues. Germline CDR1 is KGHSH and CDR2 is LQKENI. Losses at the gene ends were 3 bases for V and 0 bases for J; bases not matched to a gene: 9. The CDR3 DNA follows: TGTGCCAGCTCACCTGGAGGGACAGGGAGGTATAGCAATCAGCCCCAGCATTTT. It translates to CASSPGGTGRYSNQPQHF.

This clonotype turned up a few times. J is TRBJ2-2 and V is TRBV11-1; D possibly corresponds to TRBD2 (5 bases). The CDR3 consists of 16 residues. Germline CDR1 and CDR2: SGHAT and FQDESV (reference sequence). The V end lost 5 bases, the J end lost 2 bases, and 15 bases lay between the germline ends. For the CDR3, the DNA is TGTGCCAGCAGCCCCGGAGAGGGAACCAACACCGGGGAGCTGTTTTTT. Amino acid sequence: CASSPGEGTNTGELFF. Combining the CDR3 with reference TRBV11-1 and TRBJ2-2 gives the whole variable domain EAEVAQSPRYKITEKSQAVAFWCDPISGHATLYWYRQILGQGPELLVQFQDESVVDDSQLPKDRFSAERLKGVDSTLKIQPAELGDSAMYLCASSPGEGTNTGELFFGEGSRLTVL.

This clonotype has a handful of counts. The chain is built from TRBV2 and TRBJ1-3; D gene ambiguous. Trimming removed 4 bases from V and 0 bases from J, with 7 bases in between. Germline V gene data show CDR1 as SNHLY and CDR2 as FYNNEI. This CDR3 is 14 amino acids long. The CDR3 region is CASSAGSSGNTIYF. The CDR3 nucleotides read TGTGCCAGCAGTGCCGGGAGCTCTGGAAACACCATATATTTT.